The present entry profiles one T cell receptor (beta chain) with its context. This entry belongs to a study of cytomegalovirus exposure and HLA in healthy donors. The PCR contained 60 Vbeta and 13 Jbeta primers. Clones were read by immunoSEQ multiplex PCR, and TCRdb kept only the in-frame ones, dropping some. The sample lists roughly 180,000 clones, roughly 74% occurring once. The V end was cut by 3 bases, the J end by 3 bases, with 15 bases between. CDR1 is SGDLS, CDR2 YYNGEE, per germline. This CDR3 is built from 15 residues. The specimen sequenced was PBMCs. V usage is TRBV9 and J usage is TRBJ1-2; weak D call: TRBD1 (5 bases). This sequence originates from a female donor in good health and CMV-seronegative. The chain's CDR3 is CASSARGGGDYGYTF. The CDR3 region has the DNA TGTGCCAGCAGCGCTCGTGGGGGAGGAGACTATGGCTACACCTTC.